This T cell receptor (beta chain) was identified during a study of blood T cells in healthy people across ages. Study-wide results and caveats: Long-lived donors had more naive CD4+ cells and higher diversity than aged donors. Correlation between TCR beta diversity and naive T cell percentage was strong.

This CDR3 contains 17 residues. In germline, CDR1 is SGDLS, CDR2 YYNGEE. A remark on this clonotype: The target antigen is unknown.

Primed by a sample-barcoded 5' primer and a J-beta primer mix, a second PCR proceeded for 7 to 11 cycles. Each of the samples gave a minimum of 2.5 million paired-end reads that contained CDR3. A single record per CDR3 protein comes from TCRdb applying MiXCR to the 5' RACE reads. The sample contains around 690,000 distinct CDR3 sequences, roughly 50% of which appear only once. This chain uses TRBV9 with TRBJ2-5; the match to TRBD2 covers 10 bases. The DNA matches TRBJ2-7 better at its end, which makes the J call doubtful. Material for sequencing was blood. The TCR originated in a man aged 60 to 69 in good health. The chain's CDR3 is CASSVGAPSGGIYEQYF. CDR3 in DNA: TGTGCCAGCAGCGTAGGGGCGCCTAGCGGGGGTATCTACGAGCAGTACTTC.